The entry below describes one TCR beta chain. The data were obtained in a study of blood T cell repertoires in COVID-19. For the study at large: T cells, B-cell-depleted T cells, or PBMCs provided the cDNA or gDNA that served as material.

The authors' processing: Amplification from reference gene primers served as the basis for estimated nucleated cell counts. Sequenced by immunoSEQ multiplex PCR; TCRdb stores in-frame clones only, minus some. V and J calls and clone size follow that table, whereas D and trimming were derived from the DNA. The profile shows around 330,000 clones, about 91% of them singletons. This receptor was identified in a woman aged 40 to 50 who had recovered from COVID-19. The specimen sequenced was PBMCs or T cells enriched from blood (not recorded which).

CDR3 coding DNA: TGTGCCAGCAGCTTACCTCGACAGGCTGAGAACTACGGTAACACTGAAGCTTTCTTT. This sequence encodes CASSLPRQAENYGNTEAFF. The rearrangement uses TRBV5-8 and TRBJ1-1; a weak D match, TRBD1 (6 bases). Per the germline V gene, CDR1 is SGHTS and CDR2 is YDEGEE. The CDR3 extends over 19 amino acids. Trimming took 2 bases from V and 2 from J, leaving 25 bases between them.